This entry features one TCR beta chain sequence. This clonotype was seen at least ten times. Its specific antigen is unknown. Base-call qualities are not available, and no considerably larger clone is one nucleotide away. The library relied on 5' RACE. The sequencer was an Illumina HiSeq 2000. Template switching introduced a universal primer binding site; the final cDNA contained a unique molecular identifier, enabling accurate counting of TCR cDNA molecules. Specific primers in the conserved constant-segment region were used to synthesize first-strand cDNA for TCR alpha and beta chains. To control for contamination, each cDNA library was double barcoded with a SMART-Mk sample barcode plus Illumina barcodes. TruSeq adapter sequences, together with Illumina sample barcodes, were added in two successive PCR steps. The TCR alpha and beta cDNA libraries were sequenced on the Illumina HiSeq platform using custom primers. On the authors' methods: MiGEC processed the raw reads to extract unique molecular identifiers, while MiXCR was used to determine the CDR3 positions. For each individual, recombination models were inferred using an EM algorithm with the repgenHMM and IGoR tools. The tcR package in R was used for shared clonotype analysis, with sharing normalized by the product of cloneset sizes. To study raw recombination free of thymic and clonal selection effects, out-of-frame nonproductive sequences were analyzed. TCRdb trimmed public reads at Q25 via fastp, called clones via MiXCR and kept in-frame beta chains. One record per CDR3 amino acid sequence lists the most common genes and DNA. The V and J calls reflect TCRdb's pipeline rather than the authors' work. In this sample the table shows about 450,000 distinct CDR3 sequences, approximately 17% of which occur a single time. Approximately 12% of the sample lies in the top ten.

The data were taken from a study of identical twins listed by TCRdb under 2016. The study in broad terms: To test whether fetal clonotypes persist, this study deep-sequenced TCR alpha and beta repertoires from monozygotic twins, from unrelated adults of various ages, and from cord blood. To rule out contamination, the twin experiments were replicated at different times with different library preparation protocols.

Summary of the overall study and its limitations: Zero-insertion analyses could be partly confounded by invariant T cells such as MAIT and iNKT, though diverse VJ usage argued against such confounding for most clonotypes. Because the same donors could not be followed over many years, the conclusions depended on cross-sectional statistical analysis. Recombination models systematically underestimated out-of-frame TCR alpha sharing in monozygotic twins but agreed with sharing between unrelated individuals. In beta out-of-frame sequences, excess twin sharing was weaker, because having fewer shared sequences lowered the signal-to-noise ratio. Compared with coincidental sharing between unrelated individuals, out-of-frame TCR alpha sequences shared between twins had an excess of sequences with low generation probability. Abundant cord blood beta clonotypes carried fewer insertions; young adult naive repertoires showed a weaker similar trend, while memory repertoires showed none.

Only healthy Caucasian donors were included. The study also sequenced three unrelated non-twin adults: a male aged 18 to 30, a male aged 50 to 59 and a female aged 50 to 59. Miltenyi CD45RO+ enrichment and human naive T-cell isolation kits were used to isolate memory (CD45RO+) and naive T cells from PBMC. The CDR3 spans 14 residues, from the cysteine through the phenylalanine. CDR3 DNA is the only sequence kept; it has 42 bases, read in frame from the first base. CDR1 and CDR2, looked up from the germline V gene (reference sequence), are DFQATT and SNEGSKA. V loses 5 bases at its end and J loses 10 bases; junction bases beyond the gene matches: 6.

The chain is assembled from TRBV20-1 and TRBJ2-3, with 16 bases in between that match TRBD2. The sequence was obtained from a man aged 45-65 years in good health. Specimen: naive T cells sorted from blood. The cell subset or site label for this specimen denotes: cells isolated with a human naive T-cell isolation kit. The nucleotides are TGCAGTGCTGAACTCGGGACTAGCGGGGGGGCGCAGTATTTT. This is translated as CSAELGTSGGAQYF.